What follows are 8 T cell receptor beta chains derived from one specimen sequenced in a study of PD-1 blockade in classical Hodgkin lymphoma. TCRdb keeps only in-frame clones here, not all; method: immunoSEQ multiplex PCR. The sample has some 20,000 clones; about nine tenths are singletons. Each patient experienced a relapse that followed autologous stem cell transplantation, and brentuximab vedotin exposure varied. Sample: peripheral blood mononuclear cells (PBMCs), taken before the second cycle of nivolumab. The source is a human donor with classical Hodgkin lymphoma.

V gene TRBV6-1 combines with J gene TRBJ2-2; 7 bases map to TRBD1. The CDR3 sequence is 13 residues long. The germline V gene encodes CDR1 MNHNS and CDR2 SASEGT. Unmatched junction bases numbered 10, after V lost 11 bases and J lost 7 bases. The CDR3 sequence is CAGRQGQGGELFF. CDR3 nucleotide sequence: TGTGCCGGCCGACAGGGTCAGGGCGGGGAGCTGTTTTTT.

J is TRBJ1-1 and V is TRBV5-3; D is undetermined. TRBV5-3 is designated an ORF whose function remains uncertain. CDR3 length: 13 residues. V was trimmed by 8 bases and J by 5 bases, leaving 16 bases between them. The DNA for the CDR3 is TGTGCCAGCAGCCCCTCGACGGGAACTGAAGCTTTCTTT. It specifies CASSPSTGTEAFF.

This chain uses TRBV21-1 with TRBJ2-3. TRBV21-1 is shown as a pseudogene. The CDR3 is 17 residues long. CDR3 in DNA: TGTGCCAGCAGTCCGATTCTGACAGCGGAAAACACAGATACGCAGTATTTT. Its translation: CASSPILTAENTDTQYF.

This sequence joins TRBV28 and TRBJ2-1; D gene unclear. V was clipped by 3 bases and J by 4 bases, with 16 bases between them. Germline V gene lookup returns CDR1 MDHEN and CDR2 SYDVKM. The CDR3 is made up of 16 amino acids. The CDR3 sequence is CASSLVQEKAYNEQFF. The CDR3 DNA reads as TGTGCCAGCAGTTTGGTTCAGGAGAAAGCATACAATGAGCAGTTCTTC.

The J gene is TRBJ2-5, the V gene TRBV5-1, with TRBD2 identical over 9 bases. Germline trimming cut 0 bases from V and 0 bases from J; bases unmatched to any gene: 0. Germline assignment: CDR1 SGHRS and CDR2 YFSETQ. The CDR3 is 15 amino acids. The CDR3 is CASSLVAGDQETQYF. CDR3 coding DNA: TGCGCCAGCAGCTTGGTAGCGGGGGACCAAGAGACCCAGTACTTC.

The CDR3 sequence: CASSLRVANTGELFF. CDR3 nucleotide sequence: TGCGCCAGCAGCTTGAGGGTAGCGAACACCGGGGAGCTGTTTTTT. The J gene is TRBJ2-2, the V gene TRBV5-1, with D hard to call. Germline assignment: CDR1 SGHRS and CDR2 YFSETQ. CDR3 length: 15 amino acids. V lost 1 base and J lost 0, with 7 bases in between.

This rearrangement joins TRBV5-1 to TRBJ2-5; 8 nucleotides match TRBD2. V lost 1 base and J lost 5; bases outside the gene matches: 10. The CDR3 contains 16 residues. The germline gives CDR1 SGHRS, CDR2 YFSETQ. CDR3 coding DNA: TGCGCCAGCAGCTTGCTTCTGGCGGGGGGAGGGGAGACCCAGTACTTC. It translates to CASSLLLAGGGETQYF.

This rearrangement joins TRBV5-1 to TRBJ1-5; D remains ambiguous. The CDR3 sequence is 13 residues long. The ends were cut back, 1 base at V and 2 bases at J, with 4 bases in the middle. Germline CDR1 is SGHRS and CDR2 is YFSETQ. CDR3 coding DNA: TGCGCCAGCAGCTTGTCGGGCAATCAGCCCCAGCATTTT. Residues: CASSLSGNQPQHF.